This TCR beta chain was recorded in a study of CD8+CD57+ T cells in acquired aplastic anemia. This CDR3 comprises 12 residues. Trimming at V came to 9 bases and at J to 4 bases, leaving 4 bases not matched to a gene. The germline CDR1 and CDR2 sequences are MNHEY and SVGAGI. Using genomic DNA as the template, TCR beta VDJ and CDR3 profiling was carried out. TCRdb re-called the reads with MiXCR, one entry per CDR3 protein. In the table there are about 81,000 distinct CDR3 sequences, around 44% of which are singletons. This sequence joins TRBV6-5 and TRBJ1-1; 8 bases align to TRBD1. The sequenced sample consisted of sorted CD4+, CD8+, or CD8+CD57+ T cells (not recorded which) from PBMCs. This clonotype was obtained from a human donor in good health, serving as a control. The CDR3 sequence: CASYGQGTEAFF. DNA for the CDR3: TGTGCCAGTTATGGACAGGGCACTGAAGCTTTCTTT.